Each of the 9 T cell receptor beta chains below was sequenced from the same sample in a study of cytomegalovirus exposure and HLA in healthy donors. The PCR contained 60 Vbeta and 13 Jbeta primers. The method was immunoSEQ multiplex PCR; TCRdb's version includes in-frame clones alone and lacks a portion of them. The sample has around 130,000 clones; about 73% are singletons. The material sequenced was PBMCs. The receptors shown here come from a woman between 40 and 50 years old in good health and CMV-seropositive.

For this clone: Compared with germline, one end of the junction differs, possibly owing to a read error. The V call is TRBV27, the J call TRBJ1-5; no firm D call. CDR3 length equals 15 residues. In germline, CDR1 is MNHEY, CDR2 SMNVEV (reference sequence). In DNA form, the CDR3 reads TGTGCCGGCAGTTTATTAGCCGGGGGCAATCAGCCCCAGCATTTT. Translated, it gives CAGSLLAGGNQPQHF.

This clone was detected a few times. The rearrangement uses TRBV30 and TRBJ1-1; D uncertain. The V end lost 0 bases, the J end lost 1 base, and 12 bases lay between the germline ends. This CDR3 has 15 residues. The germline V gene encodes CDR1 GTSNPN and CDR2 SVGIG (reference sequence). The CDR3 reads CAWSVYTPGNTEAFF. CDR3 bases: TGTGCCTGGAGTGTTTATACCCCCGGGAACACTGAAGCTTTCTTT.

In its sample, this clone was seen a few times. The chain links TRBV6-5 to TRBJ1-2; tentatively, D is TRBD1 (6 bases). The CDR3 extends over 14 amino acids. Trimming cost V 5 bases and J 8 bases, with 18 bases left between them. From germline, CDR1 is MNHEY and CDR2 SVGAGI. The DNA for the CDR3 is TGTGCCAGCAGTCCCCGAGCCCGGGGGGGCGGCTACACCTTC. Protein product: CASSPRARGGGYTF.

The chain combines TRBV18 with TRBJ2-1, with 10 bases lining up with TRBD2. This CDR3 is built from 14 residues. Germline V gives CDR1 KGHSH, CDR2 LQKENI. V shed 4 bases and J 5 bases; nucleotides not matched to a gene: 2. DNA of the CDR3: TGTGCCAGCTCACGTCTAGCGGGAGACAATGAGCAGTTCTTC. It yields the protein CASSRLAGDNEQFF.

This clone was counted a few times. The gene calls are TRBV7-9 and TRBJ2-1, with 7 bases matching TRBD1. With V trimmed by 0 bases and J by 6 bases, 5 bases remained unmatched. Germline CDR1 SEHNR, CDR2 FQNEAQ (reference sequence). The length of the CDR3 is 15 residues. CDR3 amino acids: CASSLARQGVNEQFF. CDR3 bases: TGTGCCAGCAGCTTAGCCCGACAGGGCGTCAATGAGCAGTTCTTC.

The rearrangement uses TRBV4-1 and TRBJ1-6; 7 bases line up with TRBD1. From germline, CDR1 is MGHRA and CDR2 YSYEKL. This CDR3 has 18 amino acids. With 0 bases clipped from V and 7 bases from J, the junction kept 12 bases outside the gene matches. The CDR3 DNA follows: TGCGCCAGCAGCCAAGATCGAATTGACAGGGTAAGGAATTCACCCCTCCACTTT. This gives the protein CASSQDRIDRVRNSPLHF.

V gene TRBV2 combines with J gene TRBJ1-5; TRBD1 might be the D (6 bases). V was pared by 1 base and J by 4 bases, with 8 bases between. The germline V gene has CDR1 SNHLY and CDR2 FYNNEI. This CDR3 is 14 amino acids long. Here the CDR3 reads CASSEGTANQPQHF. In DNA form, the CDR3 reads TGTGCCAGCAGTGAAGGGACAGCTAATCAGCCCCAGCATTTT. The full variable domain, in which reference TRBV2 and TRBJ1-5 provide the parts outside the CDR3, is EPEVTQTPSHQVTQMGQEVILRCVPISNHLYFYWYRQILGQKVEFLVSFYNNEISEKSEIFDDQFSVERPDGSNFTLKIRSTKLEDSAMYFCASSEGTANQPQHFGDGTRLSIL.

The chain is built from TRBV9 and TRBJ2-7; possibly TRBD1 for D (5 bases). V was cut by 2 bases and J by 2 bases, with 11 bases left in between. This CDR3 contains 14 residues. Germline CDR1 SGDLS, CDR2 YYNGEE. Here the CDR3 DNA reads TGTGCCAGCAGCGTCCGACAGCTCCCCTACGAGCAGTACTTC. Amino acid sequence: CASSVRQLPYEQYF. The whole variable domain, remainder taken from reference TRBV9 and TRBJ2-7, is DSGVTQTPKHLITATGQRVTLRCSPRSGDLSVYWYQQSLDQGLQFLIQYYNGEERAKGNILERFSAQQFPDLHSELNLSSLELGDSALYFCASSVRQLPYEQYFGPGTRLTVT.

The V gene is TRBV6-5, the J gene TRBJ1-4; TRBD1 might be the D (5 bases). V was pared by 6 bases and J by 7 bases, with 15 bases between. The CDR3 consists of 14 residues. Germline V gene lookup returns CDR1 MNHEY and CDR2 SVGAGI. In nucleotides, the CDR3 is TGTGCCAGCAGAAACCGGGGGGGTTCTGAAAAACTGTTTTTT. It codes for CASRNRGGSEKLFF.